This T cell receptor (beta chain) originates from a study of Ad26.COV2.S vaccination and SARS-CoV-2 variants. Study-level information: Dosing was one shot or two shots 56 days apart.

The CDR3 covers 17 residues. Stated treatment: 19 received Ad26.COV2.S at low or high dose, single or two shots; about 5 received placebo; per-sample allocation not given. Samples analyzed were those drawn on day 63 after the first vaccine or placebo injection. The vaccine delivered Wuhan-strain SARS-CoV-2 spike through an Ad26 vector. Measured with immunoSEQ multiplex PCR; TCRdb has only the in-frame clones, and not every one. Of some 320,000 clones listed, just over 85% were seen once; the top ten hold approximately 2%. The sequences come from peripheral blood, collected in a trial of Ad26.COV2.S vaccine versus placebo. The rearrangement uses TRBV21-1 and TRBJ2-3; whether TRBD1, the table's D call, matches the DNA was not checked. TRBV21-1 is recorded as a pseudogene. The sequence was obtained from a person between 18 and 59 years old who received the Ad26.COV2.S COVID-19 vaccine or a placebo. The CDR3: CASSKVMGQALADTQYF. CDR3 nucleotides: TGTGCCAGCAGCAAAGTGATGGGACAGGCACTGGCAGATACGCAGTATTTT.